This paragraph reports one TCR beta chain. Antigen specificity is unknown. Researchers barred patients who had uncontrolled infection, other autoimmune disease, pregnancy or lactation. Together with thyroid ultrasound, orbital computed tomography, serum thyroxine and TRAb, clinical symptoms were used for diagnoses. These data come from a study of T cells in Graves' hyperthyroidism and ophthalmopathy. Findings and limits, study-wide: Most thyroid clonotypes with frequency above 0.001 were detected in blood. Model predictions of ophthalmopathy came a median around 6.5 months before onset.

The length of the CDR3 is 15 residues. V was pared by 4 bases and J by 0 bases, with 9 bases between. Germline V lookup: CDR1 LGHNA, CDR2 YNFKEQ. Amplification yielded TCR beta CDR3 regions, with RNA transcripts as the source. The TCR CDR3 first-round RT-PCR relied on the HTBI primer set. From the multiplex PCR reads, TCRdb called clonotypes with MiXCR, one entry per CDR3 protein. The sample comprises about 570,000 distinct CDR3 sequences, 46% of which are singletons, and 19% rests with the top ten. Source material: peripheral blood or thyroid tissue (not recorded which). This chain links TRBV4-2 with TRBJ1-4; D remains unclear. This receptor was taken from an adult woman with Graves' disease, either hyperthyroidism or ophthalmopathy (not recorded which). In DNA form, the CDR3 reads TGTGCCAGCAGCCCGGAGCTCGCAACTAATGAAAAACTGTTTTTT. This codes for CASSPELATNEKLFF.